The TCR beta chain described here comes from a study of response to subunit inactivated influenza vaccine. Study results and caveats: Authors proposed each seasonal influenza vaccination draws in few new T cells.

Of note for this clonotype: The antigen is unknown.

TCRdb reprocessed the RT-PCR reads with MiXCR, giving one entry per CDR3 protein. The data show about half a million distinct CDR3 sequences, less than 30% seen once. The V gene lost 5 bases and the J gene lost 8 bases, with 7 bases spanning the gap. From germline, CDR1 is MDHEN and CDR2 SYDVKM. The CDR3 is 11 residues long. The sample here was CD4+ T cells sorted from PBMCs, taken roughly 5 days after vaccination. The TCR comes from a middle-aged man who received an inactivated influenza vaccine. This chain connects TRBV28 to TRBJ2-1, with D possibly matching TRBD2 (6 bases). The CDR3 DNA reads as TGTGCCAGCAGTCGGAGGGATGAGCAGTTCTTC. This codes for CASSRRDEQFF.